Following are 13 T cell receptor beta chains from one sample sequenced in a study of lymphopenia after photon versus proton radiotherapy. The method was immunoSEQ multiplex PCR; TCRdb's version includes in-frame clones alone and lacks a portion of them. In the table there are about 12,000 clones, around 90% of which are singletons. Sequences were derived from peripheral blood, sampled from a patient treated with proton-based radiotherapy. The receptors were gathered from a man aged 55-75 years with pancreatic cancer.

The chain is built from TRBV28 and TRBJ1-3, with TRBD1 matching 7 bases. The V segment lost 5 bases and the J segment 6 bases; nucleotides outside the gene matches: 1. The germline V gene encodes CDR1 MDHEN and CDR2 SYDVKM. The CDR3 contains 12 residues. The CDR3 is CASSTGVNTIYF. CDR3 coding DNA: TGTGCCAGCAGTACAGGGGTAAACACCATATATTTT.

The chain uses TRBV6-4 and TRBJ1-4; 7 bases are a match to TRBD1. The germline V gene has CDR1 MRHNA and CDR2 SNTAGT. V lost 6 bases to trimming and J lost 7 bases; unmatched junction nucleotides: 11. There are 15 residues in the CDR3. CDR3 sequence reads: CASRVTGADSEKLFF. In DNA, the CDR3 is TGTGCCAGCAGAGTTACAGGGGCTGACAGTGAAAAACTGTTTTTT.

The gene calls are TRBV28 and TRBJ1-1; 9 nucleotides align to TRBD1. The CDR3 has 16 amino acids. Unmatched junction bases numbered 12, after V lost 6 bases and J lost 4 bases. Germline CDR1 MDHEN, CDR2 SYDVKM. The CDR3, as DNA: TGTGCCAGCAGGTCAAGGGGGACAGGGCAGTTCACTGAAGCTTTCTTT. Its protein product is CASRSRGTGQFTEAFF.

The chain joins TRBV28 to TRBJ2-1; TRBD2 aligns across 10 bases. Germline CDR1 MDHEN, CDR2 SYDVKM. The J segment lost 1 base and the V segment lost 5 bases, leaving 8 bases of the junction unmatched. The CDR3 has 17 residues. The CDR3 DNA follows: TGTGCCAGCAGTCCACCACGGACTAGCGGTTCCTACAATGAGCAGTTCTTC. It codes for CASSPPRTSGSYNEQFF.

V is TRBV6-5 and J is TRBJ2-7, with TRBD2 matching 10 bases. Per the germline V gene, CDR1 is MNHEY and CDR2 is SVGAGI. The CDR3 is 14 amino acids. The trim removed 5 bases at V and 3 bases at J, leaving 4 bases unmatched. CDR3 amino acids: CASSLAGAHYEQYF. The CDR3 region has the DNA TGTGCCAGCAGTCTAGCGGGAGCCCACTACGAGCAGTACTTC.

The chain employs TRBV5-6 and TRBJ2-1; 8 positions agree with TRBD1. Unmatched junction bases numbered 7, after V lost 2 bases and J lost 6 bases. Germline V CDR1 and CDR2: SGHDT, YYEEEE. The CDR3 length is 15 residues. The CDR3 loop reads CASSFTITGGNEQFF. DNA for the CDR3: TGTGCCAGCAGCTTTACTATCACAGGGGGCAATGAGCAGTTCTTC.

This chain connects TRBV7-2 to TRBJ2-3; D is possibly TRBD2 (5 bases). Germline V CDR1 and CDR2: SGHTA, FQGNSA. The CDR3 has 13 amino acids. V gave up 3 bases and J gave up 5 bases, with 9 bases separating them. In DNA, the CDR3 is TGTGCCAGCAGCTTGACCCGGGGAGATACGCAGTATTTT. Encoded protein: CASSLTRGDTQYF.

V and J are TRBV30 and TRBJ1-5; 9 nucleotides line up with TRBD1. The CDR3 length is 15 residues. V trimming: 3 bases; J trimming: 0 bases; junction bases outside the gene matches: 3. In germline, CDR1 is GTSNPN, CDR2 SVGIG (reference sequence). The CDR3 loop reads CAWSGTGNSNQPQHF. The CDR3 DNA sequence: TGTGCCTGGAGCGGGACAGGGAATAGCAATCAGCCCCAGCATTTT.

The rearrangement links TRBV6-1 to TRBJ2-1; 7 bases map to TRBD2. The junction had 3 bases not matched to a gene; V was cut back by 8 bases and J by 8 bases. The CDR3 sequence is 11 residues long. Looked up from germline, CDR1 is MNHNS and CDR2 is SASEGT. The CDR3 here is CASRGLDEQFF. In DNA, the CDR3 is TGTGCCAGCCGCGGACTAGATGAGCAGTTCTTC.

For this clone: Sequence at one end of the junction differs from germline and may be a read error. The chain has TRBV28 and TRBJ2-7; TRBD1 matches at 8 bases. This CDR3 is built from 12 residues. CDR1 and CDR2 (germline): MDHEN, SYDVKM. CDR3 sequence reads: CASTNPRGPLRF. The CDR3 region has the DNA TGTGCCAGCACCAATCCCAGGGGGCCCCTGAGATTC.

The chain couples TRBV27 to TRBJ2-5; 7 positions match TRBD1. V was clipped by 6 bases and J by 5 bases; unmatched bases: 21. CDR3 size: 18 residues. CDR1 MNHEY and CDR2 SMNVEV come from the germline V gene (reference sequence). The CDR3 region has the DNA TGTGCCAGCAGCCCAATCGACAGGGTGCCTTATAGTTGGGAGACCCAGTACTTC. Encoded protein: CASSPIDRVPYSWETQYF.

The DNA of the CDR3 is TGTGCCAGCAGCCCCGACAGGGGAAAAAACTATGGCTACACCTTC. Translation: CASSPDRGKNYGYTF. The V gene is TRBV6-5, the J gene TRBJ1-2; 8 bases are a match to TRBD1. V trimming: 6 bases; J trimming: 2 bases; junction bases outside the gene matches: 8. This CDR3 has 15 amino acids. Germline V gene data show CDR1 as MNHEY and CDR2 as SVGAGI.

The rearrangement joins TRBV7-9 to TRBJ1-2; tentative D call: TRBD1 (6 bases). CDR3 length equals 13 residues. The ends were cut back, 6 bases at V and 6 bases at J, with 14 bases in the middle. Germline V lookup: CDR1 SEHNR, CDR2 FQNEAQ (reference sequence). The CDR3 bases are TGTGCCAGCAGTCTAACAGGGTTGGATGGCTACACCTTC. Translating it yields CASSLTGLDGYTF.